These 20 T cell receptor beta chains share one sample of origin, sequenced in a study of T cell repertoires in cytomegalovirus infection. TCRdb itself ran the reads through MiXCR, one entry per CDR3 protein. The sample consists of 550,000 to 850,000 distinct CDR3 sequences, 30% to 35% of them appearing once. For these TCRs, the target antigens are not known. The input for sequencing was cultured PBMCs, taken from culture after CMV antigen stimulation. These receptors all come from a human donor in good health (CMV status not recorded). Some clones in this sample may be carry-over from other donors' samples.

This clonotype was seen many times. This chain links TRBV7-2 with TRBJ1-5; 9 bases fit TRBD1. The CDR3 runs 18 residues. Germline V gene sequence: CDR1 SGHTA, CDR2 FQGNSA. The J segment lost 0 bases and the V segment lost 4 bases, leaving 10 bases of the junction unmatched. The DNA for the CDR3 is TGTGCCAGCAGCTCCCATCAAAAGACAGGGGGTAGCAATCAGCCCCAGCATTTT. Translating it yields CASSSHQKTGGSNQPQHF.

This clonotype was seen a few times. The rearrangement uses TRBV12-3 or TRBV12-4 and TRBJ2-2; D remains unclear. This CDR3 is 13 amino acids long. The ends were cut back, 4 bases at V and 6 bases at J, with 9 bases in the middle. The CDR3 loop reads CASSSINAGELFF. The CDR3, as DNA: TGTGCCAGCAGTTCCATAAACGCCGGGGAGCTGTTTTTT.

In its sample, this clonotype was seen a few times. This sequence joins TRBV7-9 and TRBJ2-7; possibly TRBD2 for D (6 bases). CDR3 length equals 14 residues. Germline CDR1 reads SEHNR; CDR2 reads FQNEAQ (reference sequence). Trimming left V 4 bases short and J 2 bases short, with 12 bases between. In DNA, the CDR3 is TGTGCCAGCAGCTCCACTGGCGGGGCCTACGAGCAGTACTTC. Translated: CASSSTGGAYEQYF.

Ten or more counts support this clonotype. The chain has TRBV20-1 and TRBJ1-6; 7 nucleotides align to TRBD1. CDR3 length equals 13 residues. V dropped 6 bases and J dropped 10; count of bases not matched to a gene: 9. CDR1 is DFQATT, CDR2 SNEGSKA, per germline (reference sequence). This chain's CDR3 is CSAYYTGDSPLHF. The CDR3 DNA is TGCAGTGCCTATTATACAGGGGACTCACCCCTCCACTTT.

This clonotype was counted once. The chain links TRBV6-1 to TRBJ2-1, with D unresolved. With 2 bases removed from V and 5 bases from J, the gap between germline ends came to 7 bases. CDR3 length equals 13 residues. Germline CDR1 and CDR2: MNHNS and SASEGT. The CDR3 region is CASSENVDNEQFF. The DNA for the CDR3 is TGTGCCAGCAGTGAAAACGTCGACAATGAGCAGTTCTTC.

The sample holds one count of this clonotype. The chain has TRBV6-2 or TRBV6-3 and TRBJ2-5; D is undetermined. Germline values: CDR1 MNHEY, CDR2 SVGEGT. The CDR3 consists of 15 residues. Trimming pared 7 bases from V and 4 bases from J, leaving 19 bases between. The CDR3 loop is CASTEGQAVGETQYF. The CDR3 coding sequence is TGTGCCAGCACCGAAGGGCAGGCCGTTGGAGAGACCCAGTACTTC.

The rearrangement uses TRBV7-2 and TRBJ2-2; the D is unclear. Per the germline V gene, CDR1 is SGHTA and CDR2 is FQGNSA. The V gene lost 1 base and the J gene lost 1 base, with 10 bases spanning the gap. The CDR3 is made up of 16 amino acids. The CDR3 reads CASSLVFWRNTGELFF. The CDR3 region has the DNA TGTGCCAGCAGCTTAGTCTTCTGGCGGAACACCGGGGAGCTGTTTTTT.

The chain links TRBV6-1 to TRBJ1-1; tentative D call: TRBD1 (6 bases). This CDR3 contains 15 residues. Trimming left V 2 bases short and J 5 bases short, with 15 bases between. Germline CDR1 MNHNS, CDR2 SASEGT. The CDR3 spells CASSERGSGVTEAFF. The CDR3 coding sequence is TGTGCCAGCAGTGAACGAGGATCAGGGGTAACTGAAGCTTTCTTT.

J is TRBJ2-3 and V is TRBV6-1, with D maybe TRBD2 (6 bases). Germline V lookup: CDR1 MNHNS, CDR2 SASEGT. The CDR3 length is 14 residues. V lost 6 bases, J lost 6 bases, and 16 bases lay in between. CDR3 residues: CASSRGTSVDTQYF. The DNA for the CDR3 is TGTGCCAGCAGCCGCGGGACTTCCGTGGATACGCAGTATTTT.

This sequence joins TRBV5-4 and TRBJ2-7, with TRBD2 as a possible D gene (6 bases). The germline V gene has CDR1 SGHNT and CDR2 YYREEE (reference sequence). The CDR3 loop spans 15 amino acids. V lost 3 bases and J 0 bases, leaving 13 bases between the germline ends. CDR3 nucleotide sequence: TGTGCCAGCAGCTCCGGAGGAGGGGCCTCCTACGAGCAGTACTTC. Translated: CASSSGGGASYEQYF.

The chain uses TRBV5-1 and TRBJ1-4; 8 bases match TRBD1. V dropped 3 bases and J dropped 8; count of bases not matched to a gene: 12. Germline CDR1 and CDR2: SGHRS and YFSETQ. The CDR3 has 16 residues. CDR3 nucleotide sequence: TGCGCCAGCAGCTCCAACACAGGGGGTTCGGGAGAAAAACTGTTTTTT. Protein sequence: CASSSNTGGSGEKLFF.

The gene calls are TRBV6-2 or TRBV6-3 and TRBJ1-1; unclear D gene. Deletions cut 6 bases from V and 14 bases from J, with 19 bases between. The CDR3 contains 12 residues. CDR1 MNHEY and CDR2 SVGEGT come from the germline V gene. The CDR3 nucleotides read TGTGCCAGCAGCAACCTTAACGGGCGTCGGTTCTTT. Its protein product is CASSNLNGRRFF.

In this sample, this clonotype turned up a few times. This chain connects TRBV20-1 to TRBJ2-1; TRBD2 is a possible D gene (5 bases). V was clipped by 3 bases and J by 1 base, with 13 bases between them. Germline CDR1 and CDR2: DFQATT and SNEGSKA (reference sequence). The CDR3 runs 15 residues. The CDR3 DNA reads TGCAGTGCTAGCCTCGGACTTAAGTCCTACAATGAGCAGTTCTTC. Protein sequence: CSASLGLKSYNEQFF.

For the CDR3, the DNA is TGTGCCAGCAGCGAACGATCCTACGAGCAGTACTTC. It is translated as CASSERSYEQYF. This chain uses TRBV6-2 or TRBV6-3 with TRBJ2-7; no reliable D call. Germline V CDR1 and CDR2: MNHEY, SVGEGT. CDR3 length: 12 residues. Trimming took 6 bases from V and 1 from J, leaving 7 bases between them.

The chain recombines TRBV20-1 with TRBJ2-3; D is ambiguous. CDR3 length: 14 residues. The V end lost 0 bases, the J end lost 0 bases, and 7 bases lay between the germline ends. Germline V gene sequence: CDR1 DFQATT, CDR2 SNEGSKA (reference sequence). The CDR3 DNA follows: TGCAGTGCTAGAGATGGCCCCAGCACAGATACGCAGTATTTT. The encoded protein is CSARDGPSTDTQYF.

V gene TRBV6-8 combines with J gene TRBJ2-2; D is possibly TRBD2 (5 bases). The ends were cut back, 10 bases at V and 3 bases at J, with 15 bases in the middle. The CDR3 totals 14 residues. Germline-derived CDR1 and CDR2 are MNHGY and SAAAGT. The CDR3 protein is CATTRGLHTGELFF. The CDR3 nucleotides read TGTGCCACCACCCGAGGGTTACACACCGGGGAGCTGTTTTTT.

This clonotype has a single count. The genes are TRBV4-3 and TRBJ1-1; perhaps TRBD1 as D (6 bases). The CDR3 extends over 13 amino acids. V shed 0 bases and J shed 9 bases, with 11 bases lying between them. CDR1 and CDR2 (germline): LGHNA, YSLEER. The CDR3, as DNA: TGCGCCAGCAGCCAAGATCGGACAGTTAAAGCTTTCTTT. It yields the protein CASSQDRTVKAFF.

The genes are TRBV6-1 and TRBJ2-7; D is unresolved. Trimming removed 6 bases at V and 0 bases at J, with 18 bases between. The CDR3 consists of 16 residues. Germline lookup yields CDR1 MNHNS and CDR2 SASEGT. This CDR3 is CASRGSDGLDSYEQYF. DNA of the CDR3: TGTGCCAGCAGGGGATCGGACGGCCTGGACTCCTACGAGCAGTACTTC.

The V gene is TRBV7-2, the J gene TRBJ1-2; 7 nucleotides line up with TRBD1. The germline V gene has CDR1 SGHTA and CDR2 FQGNSA. The CDR3 is 14 amino acids. Trimming took 2 bases from V and 4 from J; bases not matched to a gene: 4. This CDR3 is CASSLPRTGYGYTF. CDR3 DNA sequence: TGTGCCAGCAGCTTACCTCGGACAGGCTATGGCTACACCTTC. The variable domain in full, with the rest retrieved from reference TRBV7-2 and TRBJ1-2, is GAGVSQSPSNKVTEKGKDVELRCDPISGHTALYWYRQSLGQGLEFLIYFQGNSAPDKSGLPSDRFSAERTGGSVSTLTIQRTQQEDSAVYLCASSLPRTGYGYTFGSGTRLTVV.

This clonotype was counted at least ten times. The chain combines TRBV7-2 with TRBJ2-7; maybe TRBD1 (5 bases). The CDR3 extends over 13 amino acids. Germline V gene lookup returns CDR1 SGHTA and CDR2 FQGNSA. Trimming shortened V by 5 bases and J by 3 bases, and 11 bases separated the two germline ends. CDR3 loop: CASSARVYYEQYF. Written as DNA, the CDR3 is TGTGCCAGCAGCGCCAGGGTTTACTACGAGCAGTACTTC.